One T cell receptor (beta chain) is described in this entry. This sample stems from a study of blood T cell repertoires in COVID-19. Study-wide context: Whether acute or convalescent, the COVID-19 samples came from the United States, Italy and Spain. Sample material is recorded as cDNA or gDNA derived from T cells, B-cell-depleted T cells, or PBMCs.

Original processing methods: By means of reference gene primer amplification, nucleated cell counts were estimated. Sequencing used immunoSEQ multiplex PCR; TCRdb keeps in-frame clones, though not all of them. That table furnishes V, J and clone size, whereas the DNA furnished D and trimming. This repertoire shows approximately 200,000 clones, around 83% found once; its top ten account for about 0.93%. Germline V CDR1 and CDR2: LGHDT, YNNKEL (reference sequence). The CDR3 has 15 residues. The ends lost 3 bases at V and 6 bases at J; junction bases unmatched: 10. Sequenced input: peripheral blood. The J gene is TRBJ2-7, the V gene TRBV3-1 (or the pseudogene TRBV3-2); 8 bases are shared with TRBD2. The sequence derives from a man aged 35-49 years with acute or convalescent COVID-19. CDR3 amino acids: CASSHPAGAAREQYF. The DNA for the CDR3 is TGTGCCAGCAGCCACCCAGCGGGGGCCGCTCGCGAGCAGTACTTC.